The rows below give T cell receptor beta chains drawn from one sample of a study of cytomegalovirus exposure and HLA in healthy donors. Only in-frame clones appear in the TCRdb table, and some are missing; sequencing was by immunoSEQ multiplex PCR. The table lists fewer than 200,000 clones, over 80% of them singletons. Sequencing used PBMCs. These receptors all come from a man aged 50 or older in good health and CMV-seronegative. The CDR3 runs from the conserved cysteine through the conserved F or W. D genes are given only for firm matches. The size entry is marked missing in some rows and otherwise reads once, few, many or a size class.

abundance: NA
v_gene: TRBV6-5
d_gene: NA
j_gene: TRBJ1-5
CDR3nt: TGTGCCAGCAGTTACAATATGGCAGGCAATCAGCCCCAGCATTTT
CDR3aa: CASSYNMAGNQPQHF

abundance: once
v_gene: TRBV19
d_gene: TRBD1
j_gene: TRBJ2-2
CDR3nt: TGTGCCAGTAGCCGCCCGCAGGGGGTGAACACCGGGGAGCTGTTTTTT
CDR3aa: CASSRPQGVNTGELFF

abundance: NA
v_gene: TRBV5-8
d_gene: TRBD1
j_gene: TRBJ2-7
CDR3nt: TGTGCCAGCAGACTGACAGGGGGGACCTACGAGCAGTACTTC
CDR3aa: CASRLTGGTYEQYF

abundance: NA
v_gene: TRBV4-1
d_gene: TRBD2
j_gene: TRBJ2-1
CDR3nt: TGCGCCAGCAGCCTAGGACTAGCTGTTATCAATGAGCAGTTCTTC
CDR3aa: CASSLGLAVINEQFF

abundance: few
v_gene: TRBV10-3
d_gene: TRBD2
j_gene: TRBJ2-7
CDR3nt: TGTGCCATCAGTGCCCCACCAGCGGGACTAGCTAGACCCTACGAGCAGTACTTC
CDR3aa: CAISAPPAGLARPYEQYF

abundance: NA
v_gene: TRBV28
d_gene: NA
j_gene: TRBJ2-7
CDR3nt: TGTGCCAGCAGTGAATCCGGGGTTAAGTACGAGCAGTACTTC
CDR3aa: CASSESGVKYEQYF

abundance: NA
v_gene: TRBV6-5
d_gene: TRBD1
j_gene: TRBJ1-1
CDR3nt: TGTGCCAGCAGCCGAGACAGGGAAACCACTGGAGCTTTCTTT
CDR3aa: CASSRDRETTGAFF

abundance: NA
v_gene: TRBV11-2
d_gene: NA
j_gene: TRBJ2-1
CDR3nt: TGTGCCAGCAGCTTAGAGAGGAAGTTCTTC
CDR3aa: CASSLERKFF

abundance: few
v_gene: TRBV5-1
d_gene: NA
j_gene: TRBJ1-1
CDR3nt: TGCGCCAGCAGCTATGCTCTAAACACTGAAGCTTTCTTT
CDR3aa: CASSYALNTEAFF

abundance: few
v_gene: TRBV7-8
d_gene: NA
j_gene: TRBJ1-1
CDR3nt: TGTGCCAGCAGACGGGGGGTGAACACTGAAGCTTTCTTT
CDR3aa: CASRRGVNTEAFF

abundance: NA
v_gene: TRBV7-2
d_gene: TRBD1
j_gene: TRBJ1-2
CDR3nt: TGTGCCAGCAGCCACCGGGACAGGGCCCCCTATGGCTACACCTTC
CDR3aa: CASSHRDRAPYGYTF

abundance: NA
v_gene: TRBV6-1
d_gene: NA
j_gene: TRBJ2-3
CDR3nt: TGTGCCAGCAGTGAAGTAGACTGGACAGATACGCAGTATTTT
CDR3aa: CASSEVDWTDTQYF

abundance: NA
v_gene: TRBV27
d_gene: TRBD2
j_gene: TRBJ2-2
CDR3nt: TGTGCCAGCAGTTTAGCGGGGGGCAACACCGGGGAGCTGTTTTTT
CDR3aa: CASSLAGGNTGELFF

abundance: NA
v_gene: TRBV7-6
d_gene: NA
j_gene: TRBJ2-3
CDR3nt: TGTGCCAGCAGCTTAGCGGGGCTAGCGTCTACAGATACGCAGTATTTT
CDR3aa: CASSLAGLASTDTQYF

abundance: NA
v_gene: TRBV6-1
d_gene: TRBD1
j_gene: TRBJ1-5
CDR3nt: TGTGCCAGCAGTGAAAGGGGGCTTGGACAGCCCCAGCATTTT
CDR3aa: CASSERGLGQPQHF

abundance: few
v_gene: TRBV19
d_gene: NA
j_gene: TRBJ1-2
CDR3nt: TGTGCCAGTAGTGTCGCCAGTGGCTACACCTTC
CDR3aa: CASSVASGYTF

abundance: many
v_gene: TRBV5-5
d_gene: NA
j_gene: TRBJ1-1
CDR3nt: TGTGCCAGCAGCTCGAGGAGGGAGGGGGGCACTGAAGCTTTCTTT
CDR3aa: CASSSRREGGTEAFF

abundance: NA
v_gene: TRBV6-4
d_gene: TRBD2
j_gene: TRBJ2-3
CDR3nt: TGTGCCATGGATGGGACTAGCCGACGCACAGATACGCAGTATTTT
CDR3aa: CAMDGTSRRTDTQYF

abundance: NA
v_gene: TRBV7-2
d_gene: TRBD1
j_gene: TRBJ2-7
CDR3nt: TGTGCCAGCAGCCCCGGGACAGCACAGTACTTC
CDR3aa: CASSPGTAQYF

abundance: NA
v_gene: TRBV11-2
d_gene: TRBD1
j_gene: TRBJ1-4
CDR3nt: TGTGCCAGCAGCAGAAAGACAGGGGATAATGAAAAACTGTTTTTT
CDR3aa: CASSRKTGDNEKLFF

abundance: NA
v_gene: TRBV28
d_gene: NA
j_gene: TRBJ2-7
CDR3nt: TGTGCCAGCAGTTTTTCGTCCTACGAGCAGTACTTC
CDR3aa: CASSFSSYEQYF

abundance: NA
v_gene: TRBV5-4
d_gene: TRBD2
j_gene: TRBJ2-7
CDR3nt: TGTGCCAGCAGCTTGGGGACTAGCGGCCCTATTCTTTCCTACGAGCAGTACTTC
CDR3aa: CASSLGTSGPILSYEQYF

abundance: few
v_gene: TRBV4-3
d_gene: TRBD2
j_gene: TRBJ2-1
CDR3nt: TGCGCCAGCAGCTCTGGGACTAGCGGATTCTACAATGAGCAGTTCTTC
CDR3aa: CASSSGTSGFYNEQFF